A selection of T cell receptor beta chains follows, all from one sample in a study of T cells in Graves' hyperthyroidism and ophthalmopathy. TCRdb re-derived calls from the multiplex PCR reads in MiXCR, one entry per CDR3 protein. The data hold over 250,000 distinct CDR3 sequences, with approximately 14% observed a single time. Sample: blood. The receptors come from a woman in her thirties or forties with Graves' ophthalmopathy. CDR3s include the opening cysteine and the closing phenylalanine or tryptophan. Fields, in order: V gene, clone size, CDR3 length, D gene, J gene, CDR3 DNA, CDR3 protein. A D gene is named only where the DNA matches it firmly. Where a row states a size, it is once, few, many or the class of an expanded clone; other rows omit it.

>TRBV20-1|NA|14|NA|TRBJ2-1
TGCAGTGCTTCCGGTGACTACGGCTACAATGAGCAGTTCTTC
CSASGDYGYNEQFF
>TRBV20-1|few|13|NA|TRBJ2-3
TGCAGTGCTAGGGAGGGGGCGCCGGATACGCAGTATTTT
CSAREGAPDTQYF
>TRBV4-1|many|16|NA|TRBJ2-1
TGCGCCAGCAGCCAAGATGGAGTAGAAATCTTTCGTGAGCAGTTCTTC
CASSQDGVEIFREQFF
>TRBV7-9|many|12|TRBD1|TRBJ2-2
TGTGCCAGCAGTCCACAGGGGCGTGAGCTGTTTTTT
CASSPQGRELFF
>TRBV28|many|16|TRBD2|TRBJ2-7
TGTGCCAGCAGTTTATTTGGACTAGCGGGAGCCTACGAGCAGTACTTC
CASSLFGLAGAYEQYF
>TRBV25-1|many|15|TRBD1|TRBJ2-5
TGTGCCAGCAGTCACACAGGGGGTTCTCGAGAGACCCAGTACTTC
CASSHTGGSRETQYF
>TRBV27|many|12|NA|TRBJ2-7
TGTGCCAGCAGTTTATACTCCTACGAGCAGTACTTC
CASSLYSYEQYF
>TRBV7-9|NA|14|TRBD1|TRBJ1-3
TGTGCCAGCAGCCTCGGACAGGTTGGGGACACCATATATTTT
CASSLGQVGDTIYF
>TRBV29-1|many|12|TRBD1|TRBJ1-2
TGCAGCGCCAGGACAGGGGGCTATGGCTACACCTTC
CSARTGGYGYTF
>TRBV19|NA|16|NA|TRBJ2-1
TGTGCCAGTAGTATAGATGGGGACCGAACCTACAATGAGCAGTTCTTC
CASSIDGDRTYNEQFF
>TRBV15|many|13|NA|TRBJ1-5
TGTGCCACCAGCAGAGATCTGCATCAGCCCCAGCATTTT
CATSRDLHQPQHF
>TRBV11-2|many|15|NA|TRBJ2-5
TGTGCCAGCAGCCCCAGGGGGGGGCTTCAAGAGACCCAGTACTTC
CASSPRGGLQETQYF
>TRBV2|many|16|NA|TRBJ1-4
TGTGCCAGCAGCGCGGGACGGACCTCAACTAATGAAAAACTGTTTTTT
CASSAGRTSTNEKLFF
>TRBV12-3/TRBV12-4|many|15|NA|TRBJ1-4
TGTGCCAGCAGCGCCGGGCCTCTAGGGAATGAAAAACTGTTTTTT
CASSAGPLGNEKLFF
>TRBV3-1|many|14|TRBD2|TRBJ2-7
TGTGCCAGCAGCAAGAGCGGGAACTCCTACGAGCAGTACTTC
CASSKSGNSYEQYF
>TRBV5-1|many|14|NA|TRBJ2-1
TGCGCCAGCAGCTTGGGAACAGGGCGAAATGAGCAGTTCTTC
CASSLGTGRNEQFF
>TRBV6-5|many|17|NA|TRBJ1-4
TGTGCCAGCAGTTACTCGCGCAGGGACTGGCCTAATGAAAAACTGTTTTTT
CASSYSRRDWPNEKLFF
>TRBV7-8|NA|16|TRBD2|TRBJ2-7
TGTGCCAGCAGCACCTCGACTAGCGGGAGGTCCCACAGGGAGTACTTC
CASSTSTSGRSHREYF
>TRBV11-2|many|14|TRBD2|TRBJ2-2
TGTGCCAGCAGCTCAACCCGGGGGGCCGGGGAGCTGTTTTTT
CASSSTRGAGELFF
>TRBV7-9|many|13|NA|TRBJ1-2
TGTGCCAGCAGCTTATATCAGGGAGATGGCTACACCTTC
CASSLYQGDGYTF
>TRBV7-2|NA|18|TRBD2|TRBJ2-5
TGTGCCAGCAGCTTTGGGACTAGCGGGATTCGGGGTCGAGAGGCCCAGTACTTC
CASSFGTSGIRGREAQYF
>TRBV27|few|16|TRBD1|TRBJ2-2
TGTGCCAGCAGTTTACTGGCCAGGGGGCGATCCGGGGAGCTGTTTTTT
CASSLLARGRSGELFF
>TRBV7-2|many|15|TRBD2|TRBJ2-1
TGTGCCAGCAGTTCTATAGCGGGACCATACAATGAGCAGTTCTTC
CASSSIAGPYNEQFF
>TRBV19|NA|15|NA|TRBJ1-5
TGTGCCAGTAGTAGTTACGACAGCTCTAATCAGCCCCAGCATTTT
CASSSYDSSNQPQHF
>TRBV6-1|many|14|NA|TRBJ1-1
TGTGCCAGCAGTGGACAGCTTTTGAACACTGAAGCTTTCTTT
CASSGQLLNTEAFF
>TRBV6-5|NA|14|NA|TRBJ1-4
TGTGCCAGCAGTTACTCCCAGGCGGGGGAAAAACTGTTTTTT
CASSYSQAGEKLFF
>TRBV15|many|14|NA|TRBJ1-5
TGTGCCACCAGCAGAGAACAGGGCAATCAGCCCCAGCATTTT
CATSREQGNQPQHF
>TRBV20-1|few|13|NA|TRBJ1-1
TGCAGCGCCAGCGGGCTCAGGGGTACTGAAGCTTTCTTT
CSASGLRGTEAFF
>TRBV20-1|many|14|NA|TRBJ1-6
TGCAGTGCTAGGAGGGGGACGGGGGATTCACCCCTCCACTTT
CSARRGTGDSPLHF
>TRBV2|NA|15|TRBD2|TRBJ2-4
TGTGCCAGCAGTGAAGGGACTAGCGGGAGGCTCTTTCAGTACTTC
CASSEGTSGRLFQYF
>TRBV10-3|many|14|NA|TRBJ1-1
TGTGCCATCAGTGAGTCAGTGGCCCCTACGGAAGCTTTCTTT
CAISESVAPTEAFF
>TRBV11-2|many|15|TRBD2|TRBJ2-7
TGTGCCAGCAGCTTCGGAAGCGGGGTATCCTACGAGCAGTACTTC
CASSFGSGVSYEQYF
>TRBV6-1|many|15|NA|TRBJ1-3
TGTGCCAGCAGTTGGGAGGGATTCTCTGGAAACACCATATATTTT
CASSWEGFSGNTIYF